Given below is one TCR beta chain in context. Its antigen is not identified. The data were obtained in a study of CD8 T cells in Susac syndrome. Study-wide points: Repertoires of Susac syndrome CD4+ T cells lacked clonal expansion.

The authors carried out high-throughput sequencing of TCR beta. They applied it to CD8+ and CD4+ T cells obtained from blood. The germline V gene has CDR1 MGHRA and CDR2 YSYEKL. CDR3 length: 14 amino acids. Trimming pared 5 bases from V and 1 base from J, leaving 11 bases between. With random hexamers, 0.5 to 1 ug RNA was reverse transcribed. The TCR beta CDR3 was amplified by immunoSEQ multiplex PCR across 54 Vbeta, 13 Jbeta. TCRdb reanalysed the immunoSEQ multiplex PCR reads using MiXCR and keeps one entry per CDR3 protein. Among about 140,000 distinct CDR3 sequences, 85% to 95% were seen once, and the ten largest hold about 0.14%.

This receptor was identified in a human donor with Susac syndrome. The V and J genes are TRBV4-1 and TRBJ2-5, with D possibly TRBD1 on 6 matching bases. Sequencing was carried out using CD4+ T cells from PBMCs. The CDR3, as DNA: TGCGCCAGCAGCACAGGGATACGCCAAGAGACCCAGTACTTC. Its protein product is CASSTGIRQETQYF.